The 2 T cell receptor beta chains presented below share a single source sample, sequenced in a study of tumor-infiltrating lymphocytes in primary liver carcinoma. Extraction of RNA together with DNA used about 18-30 mg of unsorted bulk tissue. TCR beta cDNA came from about 0.45 ug total RNA, primed with a constant-region primer. ARM-PCR, slightly modified, supplied the TCR beta libraries through three nested multiplex PCR rounds. A C-beta reverse primer was combined with TRBV1-TRBV30 forward primers in the first two PCR rounds, and each round had 9 to 10 cycles. Each CDR3 protein gets one entry after TCRdb re-called the multiplex PCR reads with MiXCR. The table lists fewer than 200,000 distinct CDR3 sequences, around four fifths of them singletons, with around 18% in the top ten. Sequencing was performed on tumor tissue from primary liver carcinoma. These receptors were taken from a man aged 35-49 years with primary liver carcinoma and hepatitis B virus infection.

Turning to this clonotype: Being one base from a much bigger clone, this may be a read error. This is likely a read error, given that the CDR3 carries no conserved phenylalanine or tryptophan at its end. The V and J genes are TRBV30 and TRBJ1-4; no reliable D call. The CDR3 totals 13 residues. The germline V gene has CDR1 GTSNPN and CDR2 SVGIG (reference sequence). V was cut by 1 base and J by 7 bases, with 10 bases left in between. The CDR3 DNA sequence: TGTGCCTGGAGTGGTTCGAACGGTGAAAAACTGTTTCTT. It is translated as CAWSGSNGEKLFL.

At least ten counts were recorded for this clonotype. V and J are TRBV4-3 and TRBJ2-4, with 14 bases aligning to TRBD2. The V gene end was trimmed by 4 bases and the J gene end by 5 bases; junction bases not matched to a gene: 13. The length of the CDR3 is 19 residues. CDR1 LGHNA and CDR2 YSLEER come from the germline V gene. This CDR3 is CASSRRLAGGSPGENIQYF. The CDR3 DNA reads as TGCGCCAGCAGCCGGCGACTAGCGGGGGGGTCCCCTGGGGAAAACATTCAGTACTTC.